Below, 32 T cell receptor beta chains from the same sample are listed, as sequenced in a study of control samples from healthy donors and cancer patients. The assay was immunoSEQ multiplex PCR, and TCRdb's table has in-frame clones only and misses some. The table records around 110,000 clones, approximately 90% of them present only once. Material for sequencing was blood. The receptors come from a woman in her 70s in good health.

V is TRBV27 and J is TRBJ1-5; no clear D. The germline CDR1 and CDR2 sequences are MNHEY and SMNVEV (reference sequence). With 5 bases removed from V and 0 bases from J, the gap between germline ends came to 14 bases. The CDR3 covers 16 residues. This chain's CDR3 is CASSPDPMGSNQPQHF. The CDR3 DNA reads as TGTGCCAGCAGTCCCGACCCCATGGGTAGCAATCAGCCCCAGCATTTT.

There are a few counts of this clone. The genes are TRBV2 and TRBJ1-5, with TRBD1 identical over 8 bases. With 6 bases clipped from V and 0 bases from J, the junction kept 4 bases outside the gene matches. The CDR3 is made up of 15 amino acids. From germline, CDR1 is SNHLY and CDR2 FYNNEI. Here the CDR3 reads CASSPDRDSNQPQHF. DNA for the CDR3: TGTGCCAGCAGCCCGGACAGGGATAGCAATCAGCCCCAGCATTTT.

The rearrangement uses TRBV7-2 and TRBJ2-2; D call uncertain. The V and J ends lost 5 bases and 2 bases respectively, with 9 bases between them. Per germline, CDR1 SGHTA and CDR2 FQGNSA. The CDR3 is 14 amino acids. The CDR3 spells CASSLSGNTGELFF. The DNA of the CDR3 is TGTGCCAGCAGCCTCTCCGGCAACACCGGGGAGCTGTTTTTT.

CDR3 DNA: TGTGCCAGCAGCGTAGTTGATCAGAATGAGCAGTTCTTC. Translation gives CASSVVDQNEQFF. This sequence joins TRBV9 and TRBJ2-1; D gene uncertain. Germline-derived CDR1 and CDR2 are SGDLS and YYNGEE. Trimming pared 0 bases from V and 7 bases from J, leaving 8 bases between. The length of the CDR3 is 13 residues.

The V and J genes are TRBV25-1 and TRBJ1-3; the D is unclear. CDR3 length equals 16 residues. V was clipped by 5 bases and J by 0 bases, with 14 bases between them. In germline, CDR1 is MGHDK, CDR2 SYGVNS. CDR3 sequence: CASSKPGSHSGNTIYF. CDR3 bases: TGTGCCAGCAGTAAACCCGGGTCCCACTCTGGAAACACCATATATTTT.

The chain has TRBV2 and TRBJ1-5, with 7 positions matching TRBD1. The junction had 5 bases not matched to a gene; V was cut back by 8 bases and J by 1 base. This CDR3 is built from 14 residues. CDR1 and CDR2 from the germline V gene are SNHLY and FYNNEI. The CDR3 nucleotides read TGTGCCAGCGGGGACAGAAGGAGCAATCAGCCCCAGCATTTT. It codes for CASGDRRSNQPQHF.

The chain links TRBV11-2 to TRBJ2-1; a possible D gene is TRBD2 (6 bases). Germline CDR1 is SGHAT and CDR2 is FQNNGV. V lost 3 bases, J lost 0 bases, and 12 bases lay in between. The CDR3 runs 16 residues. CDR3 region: CASSFNAGNSYNEQFF. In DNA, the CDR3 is TGTGCCAGCAGCTTTAACGCGGGAAACTCCTACAATGAGCAGTTCTTC.

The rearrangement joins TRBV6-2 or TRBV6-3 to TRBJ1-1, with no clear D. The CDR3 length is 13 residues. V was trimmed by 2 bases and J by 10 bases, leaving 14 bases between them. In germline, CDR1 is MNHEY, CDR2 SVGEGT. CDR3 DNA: TGTGCCAGCAGTTACGCGATAAGGGTCGGAGCTTTCTTT. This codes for CASSYAIRVGAFF.

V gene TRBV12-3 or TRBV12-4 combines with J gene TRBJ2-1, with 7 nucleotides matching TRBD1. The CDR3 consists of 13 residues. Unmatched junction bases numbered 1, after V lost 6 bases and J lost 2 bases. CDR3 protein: CASRQGPYNEQFF. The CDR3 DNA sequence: TGTGCCAGCAGACAGGGGCCCTACAATGAGCAGTTCTTC.

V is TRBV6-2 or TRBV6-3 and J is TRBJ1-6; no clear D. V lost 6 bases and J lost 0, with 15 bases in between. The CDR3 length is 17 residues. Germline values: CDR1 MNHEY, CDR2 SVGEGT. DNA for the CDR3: TGTGCCAGCAGCCCTCCGGTTACGAGCTCCTATAATTCACCCCTCCACTTT. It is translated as CASSPPVTSSYNSPLHF.

CDR3: CASTPDGNYGYTF. The CDR3 DNA is TGTGCCAGCACCCCAGACGGGAACTATGGCTACACCTTC. The rearrangement joins TRBV12-3 or TRBV12-4 to TRBJ1-2; D is uncertain. The ends were cut back, 7 bases at V and 2 bases at J, with 11 bases in the middle. The CDR3 consists of 13 residues.

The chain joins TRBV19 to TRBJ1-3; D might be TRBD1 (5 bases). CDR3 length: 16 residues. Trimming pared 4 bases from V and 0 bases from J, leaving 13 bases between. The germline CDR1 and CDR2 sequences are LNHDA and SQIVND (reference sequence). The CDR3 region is CASSKGTFYSGNTIYF. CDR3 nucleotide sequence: TGTGCCAGTAGTAAAGGGACTTTCTACTCTGGAAACACCATATATTTT.

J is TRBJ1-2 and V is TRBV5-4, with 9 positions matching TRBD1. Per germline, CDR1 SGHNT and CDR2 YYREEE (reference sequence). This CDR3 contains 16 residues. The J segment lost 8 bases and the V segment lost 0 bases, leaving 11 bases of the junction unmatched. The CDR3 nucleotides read TGTGCCAGCAGCTTGGCCGGAGTACAGGGGGCGAAGGGCTACACCTTC. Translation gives CASSLAGVQGAKGYTF.

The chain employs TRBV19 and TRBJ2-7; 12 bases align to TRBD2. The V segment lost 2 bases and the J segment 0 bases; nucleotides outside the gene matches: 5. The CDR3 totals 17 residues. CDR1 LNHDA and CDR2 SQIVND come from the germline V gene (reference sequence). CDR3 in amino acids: CASSIPLAGGSSYEQYF. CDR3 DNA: TGTGCCAGTAGTATACCTCTAGCGGGGGGGAGCTCCTACGAGCAGTACTTC.

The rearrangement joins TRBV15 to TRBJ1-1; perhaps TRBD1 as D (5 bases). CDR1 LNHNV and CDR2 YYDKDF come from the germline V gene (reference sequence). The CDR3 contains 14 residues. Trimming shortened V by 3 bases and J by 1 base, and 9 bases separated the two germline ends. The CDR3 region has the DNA TGTGCCACCAGCAGCCCAGGGCGGAACACTGAAGCTTTCTTT. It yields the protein CATSSPGRNTEAFF.

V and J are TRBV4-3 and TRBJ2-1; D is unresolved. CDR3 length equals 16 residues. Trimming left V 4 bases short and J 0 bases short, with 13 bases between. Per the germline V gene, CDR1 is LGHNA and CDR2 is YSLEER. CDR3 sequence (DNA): TGCGCCAGCAGCCCTGAACCTGACCACTCCTACAATGAGCAGTTCTTC. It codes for CASSPEPDHSYNEQFF.

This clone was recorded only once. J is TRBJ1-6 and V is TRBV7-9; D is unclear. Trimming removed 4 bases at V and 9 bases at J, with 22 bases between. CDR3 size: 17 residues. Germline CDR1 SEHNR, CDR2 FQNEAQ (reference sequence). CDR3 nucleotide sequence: TGTGCCAGCAGCTCAGACGCTCGGTCGGGTCCCTCTTCACCCCTCCACTTT. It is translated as CASSSDARSGPSSPLHF.

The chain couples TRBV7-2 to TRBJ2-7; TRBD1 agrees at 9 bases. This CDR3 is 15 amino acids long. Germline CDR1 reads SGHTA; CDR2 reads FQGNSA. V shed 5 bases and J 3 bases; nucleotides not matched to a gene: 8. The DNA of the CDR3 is TGTGCCAGCAGCCAGGGGTTGGGACAGGGCTACGAGCAGTACTTC. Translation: CASSQGLGQGYEQYF.

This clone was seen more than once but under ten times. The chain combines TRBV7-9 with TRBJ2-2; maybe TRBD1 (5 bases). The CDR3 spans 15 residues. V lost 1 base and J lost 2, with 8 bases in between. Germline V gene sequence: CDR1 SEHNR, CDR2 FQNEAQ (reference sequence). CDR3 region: CASSLGGSNTGELFF. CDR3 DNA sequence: TGTGCCAGCAGCTTAGGGGGCAGTAACACCGGGGAGCTGTTTTTT.

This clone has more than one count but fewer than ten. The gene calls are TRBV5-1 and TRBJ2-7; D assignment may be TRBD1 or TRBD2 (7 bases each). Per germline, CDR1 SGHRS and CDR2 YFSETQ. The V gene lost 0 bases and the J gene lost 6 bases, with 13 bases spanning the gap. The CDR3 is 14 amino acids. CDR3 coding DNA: TGCGCCAGCAGCTTGGGACAGGGAGGGGTCGAGCAGTACTTC. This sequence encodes CASSLGQGGVEQYF. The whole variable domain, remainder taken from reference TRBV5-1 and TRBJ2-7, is KAGVTQTPRYLIKTRGQQVTLSCSPISGHRSVSWYQQTPGQGLQFLFEYFSETQRNKGNFPGRFSGRQFSNSRSEMNVSTLELGDSALYLCASSLGQGGVEQYFGPGTRLTVT.

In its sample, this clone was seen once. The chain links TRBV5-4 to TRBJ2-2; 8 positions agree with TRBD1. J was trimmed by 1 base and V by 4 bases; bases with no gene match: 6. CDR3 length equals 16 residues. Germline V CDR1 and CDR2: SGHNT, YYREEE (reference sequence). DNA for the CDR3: TGTGCCAGCAGCCCAGGGGGCGAGATGAACACCGGGGAGCTGTTTTTT. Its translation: CASSPGGEMNTGELFF.

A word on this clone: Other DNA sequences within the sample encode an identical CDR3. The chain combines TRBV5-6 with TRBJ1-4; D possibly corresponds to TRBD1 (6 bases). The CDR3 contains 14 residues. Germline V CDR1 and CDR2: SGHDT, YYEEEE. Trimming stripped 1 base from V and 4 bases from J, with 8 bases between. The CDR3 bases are TGTGCCAGCAGCTTGAGGGGGAATAATGAAAAACTGTTTTTT. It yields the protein CASSLRGNNEKLFF.

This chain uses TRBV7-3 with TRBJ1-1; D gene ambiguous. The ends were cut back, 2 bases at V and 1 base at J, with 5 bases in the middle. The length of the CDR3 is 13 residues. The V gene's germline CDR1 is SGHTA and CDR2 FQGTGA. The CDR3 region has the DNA TGTGCCAGCAGCTTACAGCAGAACACTGAAGCTTTCTTT. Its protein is CASSLQQNTEAFF.

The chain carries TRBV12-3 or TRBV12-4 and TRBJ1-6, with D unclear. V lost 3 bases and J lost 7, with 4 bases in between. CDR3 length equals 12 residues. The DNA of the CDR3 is TGTGCCAGCAGTTTTGTCAATTCACCCCTCCACTTT. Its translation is CASSFVNSPLHF.

The DNA of the CDR3 is TGTGCCAGCAGCTTGGGGGCAGGGCGGGGGAACACTGAAGCTTTCTTT. Translated: CASSLGAGRGNTEAFF. The chain recombines TRBV5-6 with TRBJ1-1, with D maybe TRBD1 (5 bases). The CDR3 has 16 residues. V was pared by 0 bases and J by 1 base, with 13 bases between. The V gene's germline CDR1 is SGHDT and CDR2 YYEEEE.

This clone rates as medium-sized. The CDR3 bases are TGTGCCAGCAGCCAGGGACAGGGCAGGTCACCCCTCCACTTT. It encodes CASSQGQGRSPLHF. This chain joins TRBV3-1 (or the pseudogene TRBV3-2) and TRBJ1-6, with 9 bases aligning to TRBD1. Germline CDR1 reads LGHDT; CDR2 reads YNNKEL (reference sequence). CDR3 size: 14 residues. After removal of 3 bases from V and 10 bases from J, the junction contained 4 bases not matched to a gene.

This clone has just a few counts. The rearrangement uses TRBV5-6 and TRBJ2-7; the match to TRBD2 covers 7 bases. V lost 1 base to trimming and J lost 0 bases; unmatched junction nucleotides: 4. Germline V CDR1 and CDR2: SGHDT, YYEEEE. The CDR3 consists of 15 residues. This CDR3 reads CASSLLPGGSYEQYF. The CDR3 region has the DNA TGTGCCAGCAGCTTGCTCCCGGGGGGCTCCTACGAGCAGTACTTC.

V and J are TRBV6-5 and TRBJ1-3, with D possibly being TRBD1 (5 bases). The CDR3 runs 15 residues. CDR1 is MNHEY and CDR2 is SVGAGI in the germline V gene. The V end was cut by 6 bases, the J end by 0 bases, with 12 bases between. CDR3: CASSRGLFSGNTIYF. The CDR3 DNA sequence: TGTGCCAGCAGCCGGGGACTGTTCTCTGGAAACACCATATATTTT.

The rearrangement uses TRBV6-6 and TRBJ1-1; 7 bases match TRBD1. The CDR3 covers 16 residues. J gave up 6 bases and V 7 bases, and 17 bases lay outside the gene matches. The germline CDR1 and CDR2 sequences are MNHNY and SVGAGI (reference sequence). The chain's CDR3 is CASNRRLGGVGAEAFF. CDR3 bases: TGTGCCAGCAACCGACGCCTAGGGGGCGTAGGGGCTGAAGCTTTCTTT.

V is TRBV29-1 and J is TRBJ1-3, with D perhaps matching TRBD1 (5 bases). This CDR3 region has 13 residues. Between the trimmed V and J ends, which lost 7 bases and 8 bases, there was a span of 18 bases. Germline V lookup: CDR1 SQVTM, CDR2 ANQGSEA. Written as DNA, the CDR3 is TGCAGCGCGAGACCCTCAGGGCAGGACACCATATATTTT. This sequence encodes CSARPSGQDTIYF.

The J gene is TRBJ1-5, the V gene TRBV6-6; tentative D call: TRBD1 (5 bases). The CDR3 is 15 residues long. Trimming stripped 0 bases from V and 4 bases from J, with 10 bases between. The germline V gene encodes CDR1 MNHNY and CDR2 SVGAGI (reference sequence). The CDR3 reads CASSYSGGENQPQHF. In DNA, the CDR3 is TGTGCCAGCAGTTACTCGGGGGGGGAAAATCAGCCCCAGCATTTT.

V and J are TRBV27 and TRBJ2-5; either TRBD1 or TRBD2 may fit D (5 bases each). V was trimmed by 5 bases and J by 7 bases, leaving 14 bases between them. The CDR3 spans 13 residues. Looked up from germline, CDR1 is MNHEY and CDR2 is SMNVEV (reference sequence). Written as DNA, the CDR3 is TGTGCCAGCAGTGAAACCCGTGGGGGGACCCAGTACTTC. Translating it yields CASSETRGGTQYF.